These T cell receptor beta chains were read from a single sample in a study of a mutant IDH1 vaccine in newly diagnosed glioma. Their target antigens are unknown. Profiling relied on immunoSEQ multiplex PCR, and the TCRdb table lists in-frame clones only, not all of them. The repertoire holds around 40,000 clones, with 78% as singletons. The starting material was PBMCs, obtained from a glioma patient whose treatment included an IDH1 peptide vaccine. The receptors stem from a woman in her thirties or forties with glioma. Some clones in this sample may be carry-over from other donors' samples. The CDR3 runs from the conserved cysteine through the conserved F or W. The D gene is left open where the match is weak. Clone size is given for some rows only: seen once, a few or many times, or a class if the clone is expanded.

J gene | clone size | V gene | D gene | CDR3 protein | CDR3 DNA
TRBJ1-1 | . | TRBV10-3 | TRBD1 | CATGTGSTEAFF | TGTGCCACCGGGACAGGGAGCACTGAAGCTTTCTTT
TRBJ2-3 | once | TRBV4-1 | . | CASSQSIGPGTDTQYF | TGCGCCAGCAGCCAATCTATTGGCCCTGGCACAGATACGCAGTATTTT
TRBJ2-3 | . | TRBV2 | TRBD1 | CASSLDRGATDTQYF | TGTGCCAGCAGTTTGGACAGGGGGGCCACAGATACGCAGTATTTT
TRBJ2-2 | . | TRBV13 | TRBD1 | CASSLERTGDTSGELFF | TGTGCCAGCAGCTTAGAGAGGACAGGGGATACTTCCGGGGAGCTGTTTTTT
TRBJ1-1 | few | TRBV27 | . | CASISNTEAFF | TGTGCCAGCATTTCCAACACTGAAGCTTTCTTT
TRBJ2-2 | . | TRBV5-1 | . | CASSSWEGNTGELFF | TGCGCCAGCAGCTCGTGGGAAGGAAACACCGGGGAGCTGTTTTTT
TRBJ1-4 | . | TRBV28 | . | CASSFFEKLFF | TGTGCCAGCAGTTTCTTTGAAAAACTGTTTTTT
TRBJ2-5 | . | TRBV7-9 | . | CASGTQQETQYF | TGTGCCAGCGGAACCCAACAAGAGACCCAGTACTTC
TRBJ1-5 | . | TRBV15 | . | CATSRVLNQPQHF | TGTGCCACCAGCAGAGTACTTAATCAGCCCCAGCATTTT
TRBJ2-7 | once | TRBV6-6 | TRBD2 | CASRTSGGSSLSEQYF | TGTGCCAGCCGGACTAGCGGGGGGTCCTCCCTTTCGGAGCAGTACTTC
TRBJ1-2 | . | TRBV7-9 | . | CASSLYGYTF | TGTGCCAGCAGCTTATATGGCTACACCTTC
TRBJ2-1 | . | TRBV5-1 | . | CASGEASLNEQFF | TGCGCCAGTGGGGAGGCGAGCCTGAATGAGCAGTTCTTC
TRBJ2-1 | . | TRBV4-1 | TRBD2 | CASSQRGLAGESSYNEQFF | TGCGCCAGCAGCCAACGGGGACTAGCGGGAGAATCCTCCTACAATGAGCAGTTCTTC
TRBJ2-7 | . | TRBV27 | . | CASSLSGASQRRQQYF | TGTGCCAGCAGTTTATCCGGGGCGTCTCAGCGACGGCAGCAGTACTTC
TRBJ1-5 | . | TRBV7-2 | . | CASSPGPRGQPQHF | TGTGCCAGCAGCCCAGGCCCCAGGGGTCAGCCCCAGCATTTT
TRBJ1-1 | . | TRBV9 | . | CASSVAPMGLMNTEAFF | TGTGCCAGCAGCGTAGCCCCAATGGGGCTAATGAACACTGAAGCTTTCTTT
TRBJ2-3 | . | TRBV9 | TRBD2 | CASSVTSGGSTTDTQYF | TGTGCCAGCAGCGTAACTAGCGGGGGCTCCACCACAGATACGCAGTATTTT
TRBJ2-7 | few | TRBV7-8 | . | CASSAAYEQYF | TGTGCCAGCAGCGCAGCCTACGAGCAGTACTTC
TRBJ2-7 | . | TRBV4-3 | TRBD1 | CASSQAPRQGSYEQYF | TGCGCCAGCAGCCAAGCTCCCCGACAGGGGTCCTACGAGCAGTACTTC
TRBJ2-1 | few | TRBV2 | TRBD2 | CASSGSSGYTYNEQFF | TGTGCCAGCAGTGGATCTAGCGGGTACACCTACAATGAGCAGTTCTTC
TRBJ1-5 | few | TRBV9 | . | CASSTGTGNQPQHF | TGTGCCAGCAGCACAGGGACGGGGAATCAGCCCCAGCATTTT
TRBJ2-1 | . | TRBV4-1 | . | CASSHPGREQFF | TGCGCCAGCAGCCACCCCGGGCGGGAGCAGTTCTTC
TRBJ1-6 | . | TRBV9 | . | CASSVGLPMSPLHF | TGTGCCAGCAGCGTAGGACTGCCGATGTCACCCCTCCACTTT
TRBJ1-1 | . | TRBV7-9 | . | CASSPTGNTEAFF | TGTGCCAGCAGTCCAACAGGGAACACTGAAGCTTTCTTT
TRBJ2-4 | . | TRBV29-1 | TRBD1 | CSGLGQGGNIQYF | TGCAGCGGATTGGGACAGGGGGGAAACATTCAGTACTTC
TRBJ2-7 | . | TRBV20-1 | . | CSASGWDEQYF | TGCAGTGCTAGCGGCTGGGACGAGCAGTACTTC
TRBJ1-2 | . | TRBV7-2 | . | CASSLELGGYTF | TGTGCCAGCAGCTTAGAGTTGGGTGGCTACACCTTC
TRBJ2-3 | . | TRBV7-9 | . | CASSEDGDTQYF | TGTGCCAGCAGCGAAGACGGAGATACGCAGTATTTT
TRBJ1-1 | . | TRBV20-1 | TRBD1 | CSARGQGSTFF | TGCAGTGCTAGAGGACAGGGAAGCACTTTCTTT
TRBJ2-3 | . | TRBV10-3 | . | CAISDTRGQGTQYF | TGTGCCATCAGTGATACTCGGGGGCAGGGTACGCAGTATTTT
TRBJ2-3 | few | TRBV7-2 | . | CASSLDGDTQYF | TGTGCCAGCAGCTTAGACGGAGATACGCAGTATTTT
TRBJ2-5 | few | TRBV4-1 | . | CASSQSEPRQRTQYF | TGCGCCAGCAGCCAGTCCGAGCCGCGGCAAAGGACCCAGTACTTC
TRBJ2-3 | . | TRBV6-5 | . | CASSPLRVDTQYF | TGTGCCAGCAGCCCCCTAAGGGTAGATACGCAGTATTTT
TRBJ1-6 | few | TRBV7-2 | TRBD1 | CASSPDRASPLHF | TGTGCCAGCAGCCCGGACAGGGCTTCACCCCTCCACTTT
TRBJ2-2 | . | TRBV6-4 | . | CASSDSGGSGELFF | TGTGCCAGCAGTGACTCTGGGGGGTCCGGGGAGCTGTTTTTT
TRBJ2-6 | . | TRBV29-1 | . | CSVTDPLRANVLTF | TGCAGCGTCACGGACCCCCTCCGGGCCAACGTCCTGACTTTC
TRBJ1-5 | few | TRBV7-2 | . | CASSLDLQPQHF | TGTGCCAGCAGCTTAGATCTGCAGCCCCAGCATTTT
TRBJ1-1 | . | TRBV19 | . | CASSISQNTEAFF | TGTGCCAGTAGTATATCTCAGAACACTGAAGCTTTCTTT
TRBJ2-4 | . | TRBV6-1 | TRBD1 | CASSASPRGPKNIQYF | TGTGCCAGCAGTGCTTCCCCCAGGGGGCCAAAAAACATTCAGTACTTC
TRBJ1-4 | . | TRBV7-9 | . | CASSWRGAEDEKLFF | TGTGCCAGCAGCTGGCGGGGGGCTGAGGATGAAAAACTGTTTTTT
TRBJ1-6 | . | TRBV5-6 | . | CASSFRPGGVGSPLHF | TGTGCCAGCAGCTTCAGGCCGGGCGGAGTGGGCTCACCCCTCCACTTT
TRBJ1-2 | few | TRBV4-1 | TRBD1 | CASSRQAGGAGGDYTF | TGCGCCAGCAGCAGGCAGGCAGGGGGCGCAGGAGGGGACTACACCTTC
TRBJ2-7 | . | TRBV28 | TRBD2 | CASSPSGSKAGYEQYF | TGTGCCAGCAGTCCCTCCGGGTCCAAAGCGGGGTACGAGCAGTACTTC
TRBJ1-5 | once | TRBV5-6 | . | CASSLLGNQPQHF | TGTGCCAGCAGCTTGCTCGGGAATCAGCCCCAGCATTTT